The clone carrying this T cell receptor (beta chain) appeared a few times. Its cognate antigen is unknown. Indicated treatment: oral pan-JAK inhibitor, 5-10 mg twice daily. This specimen belongs to a study of CD8+ T cells in alopecia areata. Study-level points and caveats: Scalp and blood retained many expanded lesional clones during tofacitinib.

Trimming took 2 bases from V and 6 from J, leaving 7 bases between them. CDR3 length: 12 amino acids. CDR1 SGHDN and CDR2 FVKESK come from the germline V gene. Extracted from the samples, RNA was reverse transcribed into cDNA to serve as the sequencing template. The protocol was immunoSEQ multiplex PCR, while the TCRdb copy is restricted to in-frame clones and leaves out a portion. Among about 270,000 clones listed, 45% to 70% were seen once. The material was CD4+ T cells sorted from blood, obtained at roughly week 53, from a patient treated with tofacitinib. The chain combines TRBV14 with TRBJ2-5; unclear D gene. The TCR was taken from a human donor with alopecia areata. The CDR3 loop is CASSQNMQTQYF. CDR3 sequence (DNA): TGTGCCAGCAGCCAAAATATGCAGACCCAGTACTTC.